The 22 T cell receptor beta chains listed next were all sequenced from one sample in a study of technical replicates of blood from a few donors. Some clones are missing from TCRdb's copy, which holds only in-frame ones; the method was immunoSEQ multiplex PCR. The repertoire holds about 94,000 clones, with less than 96% as singletons. The sample was T cells isolated from PBMCs. Source of these receptors: a human donor in good health.

J is TRBJ1-5 and V is TRBV5-6; weak D call: TRBD1 (6 bases). Trimming removed 0 bases from V and 3 bases from J, with 7 bases in between. Germline V gene sequence: CDR1 SGHDT, CDR2 YYEEEE. CDR3 length equals 14 residues. The CDR3 protein is CASSLAGVNQPQHF. CDR3 DNA sequence: TGTGCCAGCAGCTTGGCAGGGGTCAATCAGCCCCAGCATTTT.

The chain joins TRBV5-1 to TRBJ2-1; D unclear. Germline V gene data show CDR1 as SGHRS and CDR2 as YFSETQ. The CDR3 is 12 residues long. The V gene lost 1 base and the J gene lost 6 bases, with 5 bases spanning the gap. The CDR3 reads CASSLSSNEQFF. In DNA form, the CDR3 reads TGCGCCAGCAGCTTGTCTAGCAATGAGCAGTTCTTC.

The chain employs TRBV6-5 and TRBJ2-3; 13 bases agree with TRBD2. Germline CDR1 and CDR2: MNHEY and SVGAGI. Trimming took 4 bases from V and 4 from J; bases not matched to a gene: 5. This CDR3 contains 16 residues. The CDR3 region has the DNA TGTGCCAGCAGTTCCGGACTAGCGGGAGTCCCAGATACGCAGTATTTT. Its protein is CASSSGLAGVPDTQYF.

This chain connects TRBV6-1 to TRBJ1-2; D remains unclear. V gave up 2 bases and J gave up 8 bases, with 9 bases separating them. CDR1 and CDR2 from the germline V gene are MNHNS and SASEGT. This CDR3 has 12 residues. The CDR3 region is CASSEMRLGYTF. CDR3 DNA sequence: TGTGCCAGCAGTGAAATGCGACTCGGCTACACCTTC.

V gene TRBV11-2 combines with J gene TRBJ2-7; D might be TRBD2 (5 bases). The CDR3 extends over 13 amino acids. CDR1 and CDR2 from the germline V gene are SGHAT and FQNNGV. Trimming took 3 bases from V and 1 from J, leaving 7 bases between them. This CDR3 is CASSFGESYEQYF. The CDR3 DNA is TGTGCCAGCAGCTTTGGGGAGTCCTACGAGCAGTACTTC.

The J gene is TRBJ2-7, the V gene TRBV5-5; 11 nucleotides align to TRBD1. There are 12 residues in the CDR3. The J segment lost 5 bases and the V segment lost 8 bases, leaving 3 bases of the junction unmatched. The germline V gene has CDR1 SGHKS and CDR2 YYEKEE (reference sequence). The CDR3, as DNA: TGTGCCAGTGGGACAGGGGGGAACGAGCAGTACTTC. Translation gives CASGTGGNEQYF. The full variable domain, with the rest looked up from reference TRBV5-5 and TRBJ2-7, is DAGVTQSPTHLIKTRGQQVTLRCSPISGHKSVSWYQQVLGQGPQFIFQYYEKEERGRGNFPDRFSARQFPNYSSELNVNALLLGDSALYLCASGTGGNEQYFGPGTRLTVT.

The J gene is TRBJ2-5, the V gene TRBV7-2; D possibly corresponds to TRBD1 (5 bases). Trimming stripped 5 bases from V and 2 bases from J, with 12 bases between. Germline loops: CDR1 SGHTA, CDR2 FQGNSA. The CDR3 runs to 14 residues. The CDR3 is CASSTGHSQETQYF. For the CDR3, the DNA is TGTGCCAGCAGCACTGGACACTCTCAAGAGACCCAGTACTTC.

This chain uses TRBV4-1 with TRBJ2-7; D might be TRBD2 (6 bases). The germline V and J ends were trimmed by 2 bases and 2 bases, with 7 bases remaining between them. This CDR3 contains 13 residues. Germline V gives CDR1 MGHRA, CDR2 YSYEKL. DNA of the CDR3: TGCGCCAGCAGCCAACAGCGGGCCTACGAGCAGTACTTC. Translating it yields CASSQQRAYEQYF.

J is TRBJ1-2 and V is TRBV6-1; possible D gene TRBD1, 6 bases. The CDR3 covers 9 residues. V was trimmed by 8 bases and J by 11 bases, leaving 9 bases between them. Germline V gene lookup returns CDR1 MNHNS and CDR2 SASEGT. The CDR3 sequence: CASGQGYTF. The CDR3 DNA follows: TGTGCCAGCGGCCAGGGGTACACCTTC.

The J gene is TRBJ1-2, the V gene TRBV27; 8 bases agree with TRBD1. Germline assignment: CDR1 MNHEY and CDR2 SMNVEV (reference sequence). The ends lost 1 base at V and 3 bases at J; junction bases unmatched: 1. CDR3 size: 14 residues. For the CDR3, the DNA is TGTGCCAGCAGTTTATTACAGGGGGACTATGGCTACACCTTC. Protein: CASSLLQGDYGYTF.

V is TRBV9 and J is TRBJ2-7; 8 bases map to TRBD1. The CDR3 consists of 13 residues. The junction had 5 bases not matched to a gene; V was cut back by 2 bases and J by 7 bases. CDR1 and CDR2 from the germline V gene are SGDLS and YYNGEE. This chain's CDR3 is CASSVDREREQYF. The CDR3 coding sequence is TGTGCCAGCAGCGTGGACAGGGAGCGGGAGCAGTACTTC.

V usage is TRBV14 and J usage is TRBJ1-2; 7 bases fit TRBD1. CDR3 length: 17 residues. Per the germline V gene, CDR1 is SGHDN and CDR2 is FVKESK. V gave up 0 bases and J gave up 3 bases; unmatched junction bases: 10. In nucleotides, the CDR3 is TGTGCCAGCAGCCAAGATTCGGAGACAGGGATCGACTATGGCTACACCTTC. Translation gives CASSQDSETGIDYGYTF.

The chain carries TRBV9 and TRBJ2-3, with TRBD2 identical over 11 bases. The ends lost 1 base at V and 3 bases at J; junction bases unmatched: 13. Germline V gives CDR1 SGDLS, CDR2 YYNGEE. CDR3 length: 19 amino acids. CDR3 sequence reads: CASSVRLGLAERGTDTQYF. DNA for the CDR3: TGTGCCAGCAGCGTAAGGTTGGGACTAGCGGAGAGAGGGACAGATACGCAGTATTTT. Full variable domain (remainder filled in from reference TRBV9 and TRBJ2-3): DSGVTQTPKHLITATGQRVTLRCSPRSGDLSVYWYQQSLDQGLQFLIQYYNGEERAKGNILERFSAQQFPDLHSELNLSSLELGDSALYFCASSVRLGLAERGTDTQYFGPGTRLTVL.

The V call is TRBV11-3, the J call TRBJ2-7; TRBD1 aligns across 8 bases. Germline V gives CDR1 SGHNT, CDR2 YENEEA. This CDR3 is built from 16 residues. Germline trimming cut 2 bases from V and 2 bases from J; bases unmatched to any gene: 8. CDR3 sequence: CASSLRGQALAYEQYF. The CDR3, as DNA: TGTGCCAGCAGCTTACGGGGACAGGCTTTAGCCTACGAGCAGTACTTC.

CDR3 residues: CASSYRVPRREETQYF. CDR3 coding DNA: TGTGCCAGCAGTTACCGAGTTCCAAGGCGGGAAGAGACCCAGTACTTC. The V call is TRBV6-6, the J call TRBJ2-5, with a weak D call TRBD2 (5 bases). The V end was cut by 2 bases, the J end by 3 bases, with 16 bases between. CDR3 length: 16 residues. Germline V gene sequence: CDR1 MNHNY, CDR2 SVGAGI (reference sequence).

The rearrangement uses TRBV9 and TRBJ2-5; 14 bases are shared with TRBD2. The germline V gene encodes CDR1 SGDLS and CDR2 YYNGEE. After removal of 5 bases from V and 2 bases from J, the junction contained 11 bases not matched to a gene. This CDR3 comprises 18 residues. The CDR3 here is CASSPGLAGVVPQETQYF. DNA of the CDR3: TGTGCCAGCAGTCCGGGACTAGCGGGAGTAGTCCCACAAGAGACCCAGTACTTC.

The J gene is TRBJ2-1, the V gene TRBV9; 10 nucleotides align to TRBD2. The CDR3 loop spans 15 amino acids. Germline V CDR1 and CDR2: SGDLS, YYNGEE. V lost 3 bases to trimming and J lost 4 bases; unmatched junction nucleotides: 4. CDR3 sequence: CASSEGLALYNEQFF. CDR3 coding DNA: TGTGCCAGCAGCGAGGGACTAGCGCTATACAATGAGCAGTTCTTC.

The CDR3 loop is CAISEGTGFGKLFF. Here the CDR3 DNA reads TGTGCCATCAGTGAGGGGACAGGGTTCGGAAAACTGTTTTTT. The chain links TRBV10-3 to TRBJ1-4; 9 positions match TRBD1. The length of the CDR3 is 14 residues. Germline CDR1 ENHRY, CDR2 SYGVKD. After removal of 2 bases from V and 10 bases from J, the junction contained 5 bases not matched to a gene.

The V call is TRBV27, the J call TRBJ1-1; D gene uncertain. The germline gives CDR1 MNHEY, CDR2 SMNVEV (reference sequence). The CDR3 loop spans 15 amino acids. V lost 2 bases to trimming and J lost 2 bases, with 12 bases between them. Here the CDR3 reads CASSLDSVINTEAFF. The CDR3 DNA follows: TGTGCCAGCAGTTTAGATTCAGTGATTAACACTGAAGCTTTCTTT.

CDR3 loop: CASSPLGQIPYEQYF. The CDR3 region has the DNA TGTGCCAGTAGTCCGCTGGGACAGATTCCCTACGAGCAGTACTTC. The V gene is TRBV19, the J gene TRBJ2-7, with TRBD1 matching 7 bases. CDR3 length equals 15 residues. J gave up 2 bases and V 5 bases, and 9 bases lay outside the gene matches. Germline V lookup: CDR1 LNHDA, CDR2 SQIVND (reference sequence).

V gene TRBV18 combines with J gene TRBJ2-1, with TRBD2 matching over 13 bases. With 3 bases clipped from V and 5 bases from J, the junction kept 4 bases outside the gene matches. The CDR3 covers 16 residues. The germline CDR1 and CDR2 sequences are KGHSH and LQKENI. The CDR3 coding sequence is TGTGCCAGCTCACCCCGGACTAGCGGGGGAAACAATGAGCAGTTCTTC. It codes for CASSPRTSGGNNEQFF.

The chain is built from TRBV28 and TRBJ1-3; 8 bases map to TRBD1. The germline V gene has CDR1 MDHEN and CDR2 SYDVKM. With 5 bases clipped from V and 5 bases from J, the junction kept 8 bases outside the gene matches. The length of the CDR3 is 15 residues. The CDR3 DNA is TGTGCCAGCAGTCCGCAGGACAGGGCGAGAAACACCATATATTTT. Translating it yields CASSPQDRARNTIYF. Variable domain in full (rest from reference TRBV28 and TRBJ1-3): DVKVTQSSRYLVKRTGEKVFLECVQDMDHENMFWYRQDPGLGLRLIYFSYDVKMKEKGDIPEGYSVSREKKERFSLILESASTNQTSMYLCASSPQDRARNTIYFGEGSWLTVV.